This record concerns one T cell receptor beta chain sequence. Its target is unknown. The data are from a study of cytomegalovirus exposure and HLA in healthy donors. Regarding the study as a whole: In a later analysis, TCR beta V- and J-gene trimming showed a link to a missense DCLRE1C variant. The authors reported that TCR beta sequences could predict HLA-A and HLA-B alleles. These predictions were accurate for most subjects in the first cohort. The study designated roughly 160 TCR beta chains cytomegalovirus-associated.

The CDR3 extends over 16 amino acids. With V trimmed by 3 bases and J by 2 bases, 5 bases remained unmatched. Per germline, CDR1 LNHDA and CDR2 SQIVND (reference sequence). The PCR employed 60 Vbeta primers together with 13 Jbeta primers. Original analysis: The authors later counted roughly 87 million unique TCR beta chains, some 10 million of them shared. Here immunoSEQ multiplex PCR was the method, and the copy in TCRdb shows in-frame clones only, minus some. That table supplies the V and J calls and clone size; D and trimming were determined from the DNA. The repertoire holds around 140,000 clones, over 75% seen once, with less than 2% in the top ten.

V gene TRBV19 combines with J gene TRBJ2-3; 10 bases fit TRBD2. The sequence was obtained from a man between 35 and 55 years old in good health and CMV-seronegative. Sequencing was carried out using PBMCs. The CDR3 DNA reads TGTGCCAGTAGTATGAGAGCGGGGGGGTCCACAGATACGCAGTATTTT. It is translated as CASSMRAGGSTDTQYF.